These 27 T cell receptor beta chains came from one sample sequenced in a study of blood T cell repertoires in COVID-19. Sequencing used immunoSEQ multiplex PCR; TCRdb keeps in-frame clones, though not all of them. The data contain tens of thousands of clones, approximately 91% of them singletons. Sequencing was performed on peripheral blood. The source is a human donor in a cohort sampled during active COVID-19.

CDR3 bases: TGTGCTAGTGGCCGGACAGGGTCGAAAGAGACCCAGTACTTC. Its translation: CASGRTGSKETQYF. The chain links TRBV12-5 to TRBJ2-5; 8 bases are a match to TRBD1. Germline CDR1 and CDR2: LGHNT and FRNRAP. V lost 6 bases and J lost 3; bases outside the gene matches: 6. The length of the CDR3 is 14 residues.

The chain uses TRBV4-3 and TRBJ2-1; TRBD1 matches at 10 bases. Trimming at V came to 4 bases and at J to 4 bases, leaving 7 bases not matched to a gene. CDR3 length: 16 amino acids. The germline V gene encodes CDR1 LGHNA and CDR2 YSLEER. Written as DNA, the CDR3 is TGCGCCAGCAGCCGGATCCGGGACAGGGGATACAATGAGCAGTTCTTC. It specifies CASSRIRDRGYNEQFF.

The gene calls are TRBV24-1 and TRBJ2-7; TRBD1 agrees at 9 bases. With 4 bases clipped from V and 7 bases from J, the junction kept 7 bases outside the gene matches. The germline V gene encodes CDR1 KGHDR and CDR2 SFDVKD. The CDR3 sequence is 14 residues long. The CDR3: CATSDRDRAKEQYF. The DNA for the CDR3 is TGTGCCACCAGTGACCGGGACAGGGCCAAGGAGCAGTACTTC.

This clone was seen once. The rearrangement joins TRBV24-1 to TRBJ2-4; 11 nucleotides align to TRBD2. The CDR3 spans 15 residues. J lost 6 bases, V lost 4 bases, and 4 bases had no gene match. The germline gives CDR1 KGHDR, CDR2 SFDVKD. The CDR3 nucleotides read TGTGCCACCAGTGACCCCGGGACTAGCGGAAACATTCAGTACTTC. Amino acid sequence: CATSDPGTSGNIQYF.

V is TRBV7-2 and J is TRBJ2-7; TRBD2 matches 7 bases. Germline lookup yields CDR1 SGHTA and CDR2 FQGNSA. This CDR3 contains 15 residues. V was clipped by 1 base and J by 4 bases; unmatched bases: 7. The CDR3 loop is CASSLETSRSYEQYF. The CDR3 region has the DNA TGTGCCAGCAGCTTAGAGACTAGCCGGTCTTACGAGCAGTACTTC.

The chain joins TRBV11-3 to TRBJ2-7, with D perhaps matching TRBD2 (6 bases). CDR3 size: 13 residues. With 5 bases removed from V and 0 bases from J, the gap between germline ends came to 8 bases. Germline loops: CDR1 SGHNT, CDR2 YENEEA. CDR3 sequence reads: CASSGGSSYEQYF. CDR3 sequence (DNA): TGTGCCAGCAGCGGGGGGAGCTCCTACGAGCAGTACTTC.

This chain links TRBV9 with TRBJ1-1, with 8 positions matching TRBD1. Germline trimming cut 3 bases from V and 4 bases from J; bases unmatched to any gene: 11. The CDR3 consists of 16 residues. The germline V gene encodes CDR1 SGDLS and CDR2 YYNGEE. The CDR3 DNA is TGTGCCAGCAGCGCCCCGGGACAGGAAGGGGGCACTGAAGCTTTCTTT. As protein: CASSAPGQEGGTEAFF.

The chain links TRBV7-2 to TRBJ2-1, with 7 positions matching TRBD1. Germline V gene data show CDR1 as SGHTA and CDR2 as FQGNSA. V shed 2 bases, J shed 3 bases, and the junction held 4 bases outside the gene matches. This CDR3 is 15 amino acids long. CDR3 amino acids: CASSLSGTDYNEQFF. The CDR3 region has the DNA TGTGCCAGCAGCTTATCCGGGACAGACTACAATGAGCAGTTCTTC.

V and J are TRBV7-2 and TRBJ1-2, with 7 bases that match TRBD1. The germline V gene encodes CDR1 SGHTA and CDR2 FQGNSA. With 1 base clipped from V and 0 bases from J, the junction kept 2 bases outside the gene matches. The CDR3 consists of 15 residues. This chain's CDR3 is CASSLGQGSNYGYTF. In DNA form, the CDR3 reads TGTGCCAGCAGCTTAGGACAGGGCTCTAACTATGGCTACACCTTC.

This clone was detected only once. The chain recombines TRBV11-2 with TRBJ1-4, with 11 bases fitting TRBD1. The CDR3 length is 14 residues. J gave up 8 bases and V 5 bases, and 4 bases lay outside the gene matches. CDR1 is SGHAT and CDR2 is FQNNGV in the germline V gene. The DNA for the CDR3 is TGTGCCAGCAGCAGGACAGGGGGCCGGGAAAAACTGTTTTTT. As protein: CASSRTGGREKLFF.

This clone was counted a single time. J is TRBJ2-1 and V is TRBV3-1 (or the pseudogene TRBV3-2); 8 bases fit TRBD2. Looked up from germline, CDR1 is LGHDT and CDR2 is YNNKEL (reference sequence). With 3 bases clipped from V and 6 bases from J, the junction kept 7 bases outside the gene matches. The CDR3 length is 15 residues. CDR3 amino acids: CASSHGRAIGNEQFF. CDR3 nucleotides: TGTGCCAGCAGCCACGGGAGGGCTATCGGCAATGAGCAGTTCTTC.

The chain has TRBV28 and TRBJ2-5, with 8 positions matching TRBD1. Trimming removed 4 bases from V and 5 bases from J; junction bases left unmatched: 15. The CDR3 totals 17 residues. Germline V gene data show CDR1 as MDHEN and CDR2 as SYDVKM. For the CDR3, the DNA is TGTGCCAGCAGTTCCTATGGGATCGCAGGGGGCGCTGAGACCCAGTACTTC. Its translation: CASSSYGIAGGAETQYF. Complete variable domain (other parts from reference TRBV28 and TRBJ2-5): DVKVTQSSRYLVKRTGEKVFLECVQDMDHENMFWYRQDPGLGLRLIYFSYDVKMKEKGDIPEGYSVSREKKERFSLILESASTNQTSMYLCASSSYGIAGGAETQYFGPGTRLLVL.

This chain links TRBV24-1 with TRBJ2-1; tentative D call: TRBD2 (6 bases). Germline CDR1 and CDR2: KGHDR and SFDVKD. CDR3 length: 15 residues. V was clipped by 7 bases and J by 4 bases, with 16 bases between them. The CDR3 DNA sequence: TGTGCCACCAGGGCCGAGACTAGAGTTTACAATGAGCAGTTCTTC. Protein sequence: CATRAETRVYNEQFF.

The chain has TRBV5-1 and TRBJ2-7, with D maybe TRBD2 (7 bases). Germline V gene sequence: CDR1 SGHRS, CDR2 YFSETQ. Trimming cost V 3 bases and J 5 bases, with 15 bases left between them. The CDR3 spans 14 residues. The CDR3 DNA follows: TGCGCCAGCAGCTCACAGGGAGGGAACCACGAGCAGTACTTC. Its protein is CASSSQGGNHEQYF. Supplemented by reference TRBV5-1 and TRBJ2-7, the full variable domain reads KAGVTQTPRYLIKTRGQQVTLSCSPISGHRSVSWYQQTPGQGLQFLFEYFSETQRNKGNFPGRFSGRQFSNSRSEMNVSTLELGDSALYLCASSSQGGNHEQYFGPGTRLTVT.

This sequence joins TRBV5-1 and TRBJ1-4; D remains ambiguous. The CDR3 totals 13 residues. V dropped 5 bases and J dropped 7 bases, with 12 bases sitting between them. The V gene's germline CDR1 is SGHRS and CDR2 YFSETQ. CDR3 protein: CASSLEGIEKLFF. For the CDR3, the DNA is TGCGCCAGCAGTCTTGAGGGCATTGAAAAACTGTTTTTT.

A single count supports this clone. The chain combines TRBV21-1 with TRBJ2-2; TRBD2 is the table's D call, not checked against the DNA. TRBV21-1 is noted as a pseudogene. The CDR3 runs to 15 residues. CDR3 region: CASGGKTGDTGELFF. The CDR3 DNA reads as TGTGCCAGCGGAGGCAAAACGGGGGACACCGGGGAGCTGTTTTTT.

This chain connects TRBV1 to TRBJ2-7; the DNA was not used to check the table's D call, TRBD2. TRBV1 is shown as a pseudogene. The CDR3 runs 15 residues. Here the CDR3 DNA reads TGCACCAGCAGCCAACGGGACTCCCACAGGTACGAGCAGTACTTC. The encoded protein is CTSSQRDSHRYEQYF.

The chain employs TRBV2 and TRBJ2-3, with 7 bases matching TRBD2. CDR1 is SNHLY and CDR2 is FYNNEI in the germline V gene. The CDR3 totals 14 residues. The ends lost 6 bases at V and 0 bases at J; junction bases unmatched: 3. The CDR3 nucleotides read TGTGCCAGCAGCGGGAGGCTGAGCACAGATACGCAGTATTTT. Translation: CASSGRLSTDTQYF. Based on the CDR3 plus reference TRBV2 and TRBJ2-3, the full variable domain is EPEVTQTPSHQVTQMGQEVILRCVPISNHLYFYWYRQILGQKVEFLVSFYNNEISEKSEIFDDQFSVERPDGSNFTLKIRSTKLEDSAMYFCASSGRLSTDTQYFGPGTRLTVL.

Turning to this clone: The same CDR3 arises from other DNA sequences in this sample as well. The gene calls are TRBV27 and TRBJ2-7; D is unresolved. CDR1 MNHEY and CDR2 SMNVEV come from the germline V gene (reference sequence). This CDR3 spans 15 amino acids. V was shortened by 0 bases and J by 3 bases, with 12 bases between the two germline ends. CDR3 residues: CASSLSGQVGYEQYF. CDR3 DNA: TGTGCCAGCAGTTTATCGGGCCAGGTGGGCTACGAGCAGTACTTC.

The V call is TRBV5-5, the J call TRBJ2-1, with 10 bases matching TRBD2. Germline CDR1 SGHKS, CDR2 YYEKEE (reference sequence). V shed 4 bases, J shed 7 bases, and the junction held 5 bases outside the gene matches. There are 14 residues in the CDR3. CDR3 region: CASSEIAGGNEQFF. The CDR3 coding sequence is TGTGCCAGCAGCGAAATAGCGGGAGGAAATGAGCAGTTCTTC.

The chain carries TRBV2 and TRBJ2-5; a weak D match, TRBD2 (5 bases). The germline V gene has CDR1 SNHLY and CDR2 FYNNEI. The length of the CDR3 is 13 residues. V lost 6 bases to trimming and J lost 5 bases, with 13 bases between them. CDR3: CASSLKRRETQYF. The CDR3 DNA reads as TGTGCCAGCAGCCTCAAACGGAGGGAGACCCAGTACTTC.

The chain carries TRBV28 and TRBJ1-5; 12 positions agree with TRBD1. This CDR3 spans 17 amino acids. V lost 8 bases, J lost 0 bases, and 8 bases stayed unmatched. From germline, CDR1 is MDHEN and CDR2 SYDVKM. The DNA for the CDR3 is TGTGCCAGCTCCGCCGGGACAGGGGGCGTTAGCAATCAGCCCCAGCATTTT. Protein: CASSAGTGGVSNQPQHF.

This clone was counted only a few times. The rearrangement joins TRBV18 to TRBJ1-5, with D possibly being TRBD1 (5 bases). With 0 bases removed from V and 4 bases from J, the gap between germline ends came to 10 bases. This CDR3 is built from 15 residues. Germline CDR1 KGHSH, CDR2 LQKENI. CDR3 coding DNA: TGTGCCAGCTCACCACCCACAGGAAAGAATCAGCCCCAGCATTTT. Protein: CASSPPTGKNQPQHF.

The V call is TRBV28, the J call TRBJ2-3; D is unresolved. CDR3 length: 13 residues. CDR1 and CDR2 (germline): MDHEN, SYDVKM. V lost 6 bases and J 3 bases, leaving 10 bases between the germline ends. The CDR3 sequence: CASSTVLTDTQYF. In DNA form, the CDR3 reads TGTGCCAGCAGCACAGTTCTGACAGATACGCAGTATTTT.

V usage is TRBV24-1 and J usage is TRBJ2-6; 7 bases line up with TRBD1. Germline V gives CDR1 KGHDR, CDR2 SFDVKD. The CDR3 extends over 20 amino acids. Germline trimming cut 3 bases from V and 1 base from J; bases unmatched to any gene: 14. The CDR3 region has the DNA TGTGCCACCAGTGATCCTTGGGGGCAGGGGGACGGTTCTGGGGCCAACGTCCTGACTTTC. It codes for CATSDPWGQGDGSGANVLTF.

This clone was counted a single time. This chain uses TRBV28 with TRBJ2-1, with 10 bases aligning to TRBD2. Germline V gene lookup returns CDR1 MDHEN and CDR2 SYDVKM. This CDR3 region has 16 residues. The V and J ends lost 5 bases and 12 bases, in that order; junction bases with no gene match: 16. DNA of the CDR3: TGTGCCAGCAGTAAAGAGGCTAGCGGGAGTGCACAGATGCAGTTCTTC. Its protein product is CASSKEASGSAQMQFF.

The J gene is TRBJ2-1, the V gene TRBV11-3; D remains ambiguous. V was trimmed by 5 bases and J by 1 base, leaving 6 bases between them. The CDR3 totals 13 residues. Germline V lookup: CDR1 SGHNT, CDR2 YENEEA. CDR3 sequence reads: CASSPGSYNEQFF. The CDR3 DNA is TGTGCCAGCAGCCCCGGGTCCTACAATGAGCAGTTCTTC.